The 10 T cell receptor beta chains given below trace back to one sample, sequenced in a study of identical twins (TCRdb year 2016). Library generation was performed with 5' RACE. The sample was run on an Illumina HiSeq 2000. The raw public data were reprocessed by TCRdb itself: fastp quality trimming at Q25, MiXCR clonotype calling, in-frame beta chains only. Rows matching on CDR3 protein sequence are summarized as one entry with the most common DNA and genes. This sample is represented by around 160,000 distinct CDR3 sequences; approximately 3.5% of them were singletons. Approximately 7.6% of the sample rests with the top ten. The sequenced sample was memory T cells sorted from blood. The cell subset or site label here, explained by the study, means: CD45RO+ enriched T cells. Every receptor here comes from a young man in good health.

This clonotype has a count of ten or more. This chain joins TRBV27 and TRBJ2-7, with D hard to call. CDR1 and CDR2 (germline): MNHEY, SMNVEV (reference sequence). The germline V and J ends were trimmed by 6 bases and 2 bases, with 11 bases remaining between them. This CDR3 has 13 residues. CDR3 sequence reads: CASRRAATYEQYF. The CDR3 DNA sequence: TGTGCCAGCAGAAGAGCAGCTACCTACGAGCAGTACTTC.

This clonotype was seen a handful of times. The gene calls are TRBV12-3 or TRBV12-4 and TRBJ2-5; 9 bases are shared with TRBD1. This CDR3 is 13 amino acids long. Trimming removed 4 bases from V and 7 bases from J; junction bases left unmatched: 4. CDR3 DNA sequence: TGTGCCAGCAGTTCCGGGACAGGGCGGACCCAGTACTTC. As protein: CASSSGTGRTQYF.

This clonotype was counted ten times or more. V usage is TRBV6-1 and J usage is TRBJ2-2, with TRBD2 matching 10 bases. There are 18 residues in the CDR3. The V segment lost 6 bases and the J segment 5 bases; nucleotides outside the gene matches: 15. CDR1 is MNHNS and CDR2 is SASEGT in the germline V gene. CDR3: CASSPSPLAGVGTGELFF. DNA for the CDR3: TGTGCCAGCAGCCCCTCTCCCCTAGCGGGAGTGGGGACCGGGGAGCTGTTTTTT.

In this sample, this clonotype turned up many times. This rearrangement joins TRBV5-5 to TRBJ2-3; D possibly corresponds to TRBD1 (5 bases). This CDR3 spans 15 amino acids. The germline V and J ends were trimmed by 1 base and 0 bases, with 9 bases remaining between them. Germline V gene data show CDR1 as SGHKS and CDR2 as YYEKEE (reference sequence). CDR3 amino acids: CASSLIRGSTDTQYF. The CDR3 DNA reads TGTGCCAGCAGCTTGATTAGGGGAAGCACAGATACGCAGTATTTT. Using reference TRBV5-5 and TRBJ2-3 for the parts outside the CDR3, the full variable domain is DAGVTQSPTHLIKTRGQQVTLRCSPISGHKSVSWYQQVLGQGPQFIFQYYEKEERGRGNFPDRFSARQFPNYSSELNVNALLLGDSALYLCASSLIRGSTDTQYFGPGTRLTVL.

This clonotype has a count of ten or more. This rearrangement joins TRBV4-1 to TRBJ1-1; D is unresolved. With 0 bases removed from V and 1 base from J, the gap between germline ends came to 6 bases. CDR3 length: 14 residues. Germline-derived CDR1 and CDR2 are MGHRA and YSYEKL. The chain's CDR3 is CASSQDRRNTEAFF. CDR3 in DNA: TGCGCCAGCAGCCAAGATCGGAGGAACACTGAAGCTTTCTTT.

This clonotype was detected ten times or more. The CDR3 nucleotides read TGCAGCGTCCTCCCGGACAGGCCGCACGAGCAGTACTTC. This sequence encodes CSVLPDRPHEQYF. This sequence joins TRBV29-1 and TRBJ2-7; 7 bases are shared with TRBD1. CDR3 length: 13 amino acids. Trimming at V came to 6 bases and at J to 5 bases, leaving 10 bases not matched to a gene. From germline, CDR1 is SQVTM and CDR2 ANQGSEA.

This clonotype was seen at least ten times. This chain links TRBV10-2 with TRBJ2-5; 9 bases are a match to TRBD1. The ends lost 8 bases at V and 0 bases at J; junction bases unmatched: 1. Germline values: CDR1 WSHSY, CDR2 SAAADI. This CDR3 is 13 amino acids long. CDR3 amino acids: CASGTGHQETQYF. DNA for the CDR3: TGCGCCAGCGGGACAGGGCACCAAGAGACCCAGTACTTC.

At least ten counts were recorded for this clonotype. Here the CDR3 reads CSAKDRVRGYTF. The DNA of the CDR3 is TGCAGTGCTAAGGACAGGGTTAGGGGCTACACCTTC. This sequence joins TRBV20-1 and TRBJ1-2, with 8 bases that match TRBD1. The junction had 6 bases not matched to a gene; V was cut back by 4 bases and J by 8 bases. The CDR3 has 12 residues. Germline CDR1 reads DFQATT; CDR2 reads SNEGSKA (reference sequence).

This clonotype has ten or more counts. The rearrangement joins TRBV12-3 or TRBV12-4 to TRBJ1-1; D ambiguous. The V end was cut by 9 bases, the J end by 2 bases, with 13 bases between. This CDR3 spans 13 amino acids. In nucleotides, the CDR3 is TGTGCCAGTCTGTCCGGGGTCAACACTGAAGCTTTCTTT. Its protein product is CASLSGVNTEAFF.

The chain joins TRBV7-9 to TRBJ2-5; D is undetermined. V shed 5 bases and J shed 5 bases, with 6 bases lying between them. CDR3 size: 11 residues. Germline CDR1 and CDR2: SEHNR and FQNEAQ (reference sequence). In DNA, the CDR3 is TGTGCCAGCAGCCCAATCGAGACCCAGTACTTC. It specifies CASSPIETQYF.